This TCR beta chain was documented in a study of T cell responses to AZD1222 COVID-19 vaccine. The method was immunoSEQ multiplex PCR; TCRdb's version includes in-frame clones alone and lacks a portion of them. The sample has more than 85,000 clones, about 87% seen once. Trimming cost V 4 bases and J 7 bases; bases outside gene matches: 11. The germline V gene has CDR1 SGHRS and CDR2 YFSETQ. The CDR3 spans 16 residues. With respect to this clone: Its antigen is as yet unknown.

Study-wide findings and caveats: Clonal diversity was possibly underestimated; the donors were predominantly white British and more often female. Reports indicate that nearly half of spike-specific TCRs are directed at unmutated variant regions. Two AZD1222 doses significantly raised spike-specific TCR breadth and depth over controls. The CD4 TCRs associated with vaccination extended across spike and predominated at 160-218 and 743-854.

V usage is TRBV5-1 and J usage is TRBJ2-2; 9 bases match TRBD1. This sequence originates from an adult in good health. The specimen was peripheral blood, collected on day 0 of AZD1222 vaccination. The DNA for the CDR3 is TGCGCCAGCAGCACCATTGACAGGGGGATCGGCGGGGAGCTGTTTTTT. Translating gives CASSTIDRGIGGELFF. Complete variable domain (other parts from reference TRBV5-1 and TRBJ2-2): KAGVTQTPRYLIKTRGQQVTLSCSPISGHRSVSWYQQTPGQGLQFLFEYFSETQRNKGNFPGRFSGRQFSNSRSEMNVSTLELGDSALYLCASSTIDRGIGGELFFGEGSRLTVL.